This TCR beta chain was recorded in a study of blood T cell repertoires in COVID-19. Whole-study context: In each case, the material was cDNA or gDNA derived from T cells, B-cell-depleted T cells, or PBMCs.

TCRdb keeps only in-frame clones here, not all; method: immunoSEQ multiplex PCR. The sample shows about 360,000 clones, roughly 87% of them seen only once. Individuals aged about 18 to 95 years were recruited from some 26 US areas. Cohort assignment relied on participant-reported clinical history. This clone was found a few times. CDR1 is MNHEY, CDR2 SVGEGT, per germline. The CDR3 totals 13 residues. Trimming shortened V by 3 bases and J by 7 bases, and 12 bases separated the two germline ends. The sequence came from a woman in her thirties or forties with acute COVID-19. The specimen sequenced was PBMCs or T cells enriched from blood (not recorded which). This chain connects TRBV6-2 or TRBV6-3 to TRBJ1-2, with a possible D match to TRBD1 (5 bases). The CDR3 DNA reads as TGTGCCAGCAGTTATTGGACAATCTCTGGCTACACCTTC. Translated, it gives CASSYWTISGYTF.